One sample yielded the 28 T cell receptor beta chains listed below, sequenced in a study of blood T cell repertoires in COVID-19. Clones were read by immunoSEQ multiplex PCR, and TCRdb kept only the in-frame ones, dropping some. The data hold under 75,000 clones, with over 75% observed a single time. Specimen: peripheral blood. Receptors originate from a young woman with acute or convalescent COVID-19.

The chain uses TRBV7-8 and TRBJ2-7; 10 bases match TRBD2. This CDR3 region has 15 residues. CDR1 and CDR2 (germline): SGHVS, FQNEAQ. With 5 bases clipped from V and 4 bases from J, the junction kept 8 bases outside the gene matches. In DNA form, the CDR3 reads TGTGCCAGCAGCCCTAGGACTAGCGGTAGATACGAGCAGTACTTC. It is translated as CASSPRTSGRYEQYF.

V gene TRBV23-1 combines with J gene TRBJ2-5; no firm D call. TRBV23-1 qualifies as an ORF whose function is uncertain. V was clipped by 7 bases and J by 4 bases, with 16 bases between them. The CDR3 has 14 residues. DNA for the CDR3: TGCGCCAGCATTGCGTTGTCGTGCCGAGAGACCCAGTACTTC. Its protein is CASIALSCRETQYF.

The rearrangement links TRBV18 to TRBJ1-1; perhaps TRBD1 as D (5 bases). The germline gives CDR1 KGHSH, CDR2 LQKENI. This CDR3 has 13 amino acids. V was trimmed by 2 bases and J by 7 bases, leaving 11 bases between them. CDR3: CASSPSGVYEAFF. The CDR3 DNA sequence: TGTGCCAGCTCACCATCGGGGGTATATGAAGCTTTCTTT.

The V gene is TRBV28, the J gene TRBJ1-6; 7 bases agree with TRBD1. The germline gives CDR1 MDHEN, CDR2 SYDVKM. Unmatched junction bases numbered 7, after V lost 2 bases and J lost 6 bases. The CDR3 is 16 amino acids. The CDR3 protein is CASSLSVGQPNSPLHF. CDR3 nucleotides: TGTGCCAGCAGTTTAAGCGTGGGACAGCCTAATTCACCCCTCCACTTT.

The chain employs TRBV5-5 and TRBJ2-1, with 9 positions matching TRBD2. J was trimmed by 6 bases and V by 2 bases; bases with no gene match: 9. CDR3 length: 16 residues. The germline gives CDR1 SGHKS, CDR2 YYEKEE (reference sequence). The CDR3 reads CASSFEVPSGVNEQFF. As DNA, the CDR3 is TGTGCCAGCAGCTTCGAGGTTCCTAGCGGGGTCAATGAGCAGTTCTTC.

This clone was counted a few times. CDR3 in DNA: TGCGCCAGCAGCTTGGGCTCTGGACAGGGGGATTCACCCCTCCACTTT. Amino acid sequence: CASSLGSGQGDSPLHF. The V gene is TRBV5-1, the J gene TRBJ1-6; 10 bases agree with TRBD1. The germline CDR1 and CDR2 sequences are SGHRS and YFSETQ. The CDR3 runs to 16 residues. Germline trimming cut 0 bases from V and 8 bases from J; bases unmatched to any gene: 5.

The chain is built from TRBV3-1 (or the pseudogene TRBV3-2) and TRBJ1-3, with a possible D match to TRBD1 (6 bases). V was pared by 4 bases and J by 0 bases, with 10 bases between. Germline V lookup: CDR1 LGHDT, CDR2 YNNKEL (reference sequence). This CDR3 contains 15 residues. CDR3 protein: CASSLDSSSGNTIYF. The CDR3 coding sequence is TGTGCCAGCAGCCTGGACAGCAGCTCTGGAAACACCATATATTTT.

The chain has TRBV6-1 and TRBJ2-7, with TRBD1 matching 7 bases. Germline trimming cut 2 bases from V and 3 bases from J; bases unmatched to any gene: 10. Per germline, CDR1 MNHNS and CDR2 SASEGT. The CDR3 consists of 16 residues. The CDR3 protein is CASSEIGTAENYEQYF. The CDR3 DNA sequence: TGTGCCAGCAGTGAAATAGGGACAGCAGAAAACTACGAGCAGTACTTC.

The chain has TRBV28 and TRBJ2-3; maybe TRBD1 (6 bases). The CDR3 consists of 14 residues. Trimming removed 2 bases from V and 4 bases from J, with 10 bases in between. In germline, CDR1 is MDHEN, CDR2 SYDVKM. The CDR3 DNA reads as TGTGCCAGCAGTTTACAGGGGTTCTCAGATACGCAGTATTTT. Its protein is CASSLQGFSDTQYF. The entire variable domain, with the rest obtained from reference TRBV28 and TRBJ2-3, is as follows: DVKVTQSSRYLVKRTGEKVFLECVQDMDHENMFWYRQDPGLGLRLIYFSYDVKMKEKGDIPEGYSVSREKKERFSLILESASTNQTSMYLCASSLQGFSDTQYFGPGTRLTVL.

This clone was seen a handful of times. The rearrangement links TRBV13 to TRBJ2-1; tentative D call: TRBD2 (6 bases). CDR1 PRHDT and CDR2 FYEKMQ come from the germline V gene (reference sequence). The ends were cut back, 7 bases at V and 5 bases at J, with 18 bases in the middle. CDR3 size: 15 residues. CDR3 DNA: TGTGCCAGCACCCGGGGACTCATACAAAACAATGAGCAGTTCTTC. Protein product: CASTRGLIQNNEQFF. Supplemented by reference TRBV13 and TRBJ2-1, the full variable domain reads AAGVIQSPRHLIKEKRETATLKCYPIPRHDTVYWYQQGPGQDPQFLISFYEKMQSDKGSIPDRFSAQQFSDYHSELNMSSLELGDSALYFCASTRGLIQNNEQFFGPGTRLTVL.

V is TRBV5-1 and J is TRBJ1-4; 9 positions agree with TRBD1. There are 15 residues in the CDR3. V gave up 1 base and J gave up 7 bases; unmatched junction bases: 5. The germline V gene encodes CDR1 SGHRS and CDR2 YFSETQ. CDR3 nucleotides: TGCGCCAGCAGCTTGTATGGGACAGGGCGTGAAAAACTGTTTTTT. This encodes CASSLYGTGREKLFF.

The chain joins TRBV2 to TRBJ2-1, with TRBD2 matching over 7 bases. The germline V gene encodes CDR1 SNHLY and CDR2 FYNNEI. V lost 2 bases, J lost 4 bases, and 5 bases stayed unmatched. CDR3 length: 15 residues. DNA of the CDR3: TGTGCCAGCAGTGAAAACGGGGGGTTGTACAATGAGCAGTTCTTC. Residues: CASSENGGLYNEQFF.

This sequence joins TRBV30 and TRBJ2-1; a possible D gene is TRBD1 (6 bases). CDR1 GTSNPN and CDR2 SVGIG come from the germline V gene (reference sequence). V lost 3 bases and J 2 bases, leaving 11 bases between the germline ends. This CDR3 region has 14 residues. This chain's CDR3 is CAWSPGDTYNEQFF. In nucleotides, the CDR3 is TGTGCCTGGAGCCCCGGGGACACCTACAATGAGCAGTTCTTC. Filled out from reference TRBV30 and TRBJ2-1, the complete variable domain reads SQTIHQWPATLVQPVGSPLSLECTVEGTSNPNLYWYRQAAGRGLQLLFYSVGIGQISSEVPQNLSASRPQDRQFILSSKKLLLSDSGFYLCAWSPGDTYNEQFFGPGTRLTVL.

The V call is TRBV11-2, the J call TRBJ2-1, with TRBD2 matching 12 bases. The CDR3 length is 16 residues. Unmatched junction bases numbered 7, after V lost 5 bases and J lost 5 bases. Germline-derived CDR1 and CDR2 are SGHAT and FQNNGV. The CDR3 sequence: CASSPHLAGGNNEQFF. The CDR3 DNA reads TGTGCCAGCAGCCCACATCTAGCGGGGGGGAACAATGAGCAGTTCTTC.

This rearrangement joins TRBV9 to TRBJ2-1, with 9 bases that match TRBD2. This CDR3 is 18 amino acids long. Per germline, CDR1 SGDLS and CDR2 YYNGEE. Unmatched junction bases numbered 15, after V lost 0 bases and J lost 8 bases. The CDR3 nucleotides are TGTGCCAGCAGCGTAGGTTTCGGAGCGGCGGGGGGGGATGATGAGCAGTTCTTC. This translates into CASSVGFGAAGGDDEQFF.

This sequence joins TRBV18 and TRBJ2-7; 7 positions agree with TRBD1. V trimming: 4 bases; J trimming: 7 bases; junction bases outside the gene matches: 7. From germline, CDR1 is KGHSH and CDR2 LQKENI. The CDR3 spans 13 residues. The CDR3 DNA follows: TGTGCCAGCTCACGACAGGGCCAGGTAGAGCAGTACTTC. It encodes CASSRQGQVEQYF.

The table lists this clone with many counts. Other DNA sequences in this sample translate to the same CDR3. The chain recombines TRBV5-1 with TRBJ2-2; D uncertain. Germline V gene data show CDR1 as SGHRS and CDR2 as YFSETQ. V was shortened by 0 bases and J by 0 bases, with 12 bases between the two germline ends. The CDR3 is 17 amino acids. The CDR3 DNA is TGCGCCAGCAGCTTGGGACACAGAGACGCGAACACCGGGGAGCTGTTTTTT. Amino acids: CASSLGHRDANTGELFF.

The V and J genes are TRBV28 and TRBJ2-3; D might be TRBD1 (7 bases). V was cut by 3 bases and J by 4 bases, with 14 bases left in between. CDR3 length: 15 amino acids. CDR1 is MDHEN and CDR2 is SYDVKM in the germline V gene. CDR3 amino acids: CASSFRGAPSDTQYF. In DNA, the CDR3 is TGTGCCAGCAGTTTCAGGGGGGCGCCGTCAGATACGCAGTATTTT. Using reference TRBV28 and TRBJ2-3 for the parts outside the CDR3, the full variable domain is DVKVTQSSRYLVKRTGEKVFLECVQDMDHENMFWYRQDPGLGLRLIYFSYDVKMKEKGDIPEGYSVSREKKERFSLILESASTNQTSMYLCASSFRGAPSDTQYFGPGTRLTVL.

V and J are TRBV28 and TRBJ2-1; 11 bases are shared with TRBD2. This CDR3 contains 16 residues. After removal of 3 bases from V and 7 bases from J, the junction contained 8 bases not matched to a gene. Looked up from germline, CDR1 is MDHEN and CDR2 is SYDVKM. Written as DNA, the CDR3 is TGTGCCAGCAGTTTGTCCCTAGCGGGAGGACCAAATGAGCAGTTCTTC. Amino acids: CASSLSLAGGPNEQFF.

The chain links TRBV27 to TRBJ1-1; possible D gene TRBD1, 5 bases. V was shortened by 4 bases and J by 0 bases, with 6 bases between the two germline ends. The CDR3 contains 13 residues. CDR1 and CDR2 (germline): MNHEY, SMNVEV (reference sequence). The CDR3 coding sequence is TGTGCCAGCAGTTGGGGGGTGAACACTGAAGCTTTCTTT. As protein: CASSWGVNTEAFF.

To note about this clone: Additional DNA sequences in this sample encode the identical CDR3. The chain has TRBV30 and TRBJ2-5; tentative D call: TRBD2 (6 bases). The germline V gene has CDR1 GTSNPN and CDR2 SVGIG (reference sequence). The V end was cut by 2 bases, the J end by 2 bases, with 9 bases between. CDR3 length: 13 amino acids. The DNA of the CDR3 is TGTGCCTGGAGTCGGGAGTCACAAGAGACCCAGTACTTC. Its protein is CAWSRESQETQYF.

This chain links TRBV11-2 with TRBJ2-1, with D possibly TRBD2 on 6 matching bases. CDR3 length: 14 amino acids. Trimming cost V 4 bases and J 7 bases, with 14 bases left between them. In germline, CDR1 is SGHAT, CDR2 FQNNGV. The CDR3 coding sequence is TGTGCCAGCAGCTCTCCCGCCGGGAGAAATGAGCAGTTCTTC. Translating gives CASSSPAGRNEQFF.

The CDR3 bases are TGTGCCAGTAGTACCCTAGAGGATACTGGCTACACCTTC. This translates into CASSTLEDTGYTF. The chain joins TRBV19 to TRBJ1-2; the D is unclear. The germline gives CDR1 LNHDA, CDR2 SQIVND (reference sequence). V was cut by 4 bases and J by 7 bases, with 13 bases left in between. This CDR3 spans 13 amino acids.

The gene calls are TRBV19 and TRBJ1-1; D gene ambiguous. The V end lost 8 bases, the J end lost 5 bases, and 18 bases lay between the germline ends. Germline-derived CDR1 and CDR2 are LNHDA and SQIVND (reference sequence). The CDR3 consists of 14 residues. CDR3 sequence reads: CASLSWGGGTEAFF. In DNA form, the CDR3 reads TGTGCCAGTCTTTCTTGGGGAGGAGGAACTGAAGCTTTCTTT.

The rearrangement links TRBV12-5 to TRBJ1-1; TRBD1 matches 8 bases. Germline V CDR1 and CDR2: LGHNT, FRNRAP. The CDR3 runs 13 residues. Losses at the gene ends were 6 bases for V and 4 bases for J; bases not matched to a gene: 4. CDR3 nucleotide sequence: TGTGCTAGTGGACCAGGGGGCTTCACTGAAGCTTTCTTT. It codes for CASGPGGFTEAFF.

The chain couples TRBV10-1 to TRBJ1-1; D is perhaps TRBD1 (5 bases). The CDR3 spans 14 residues. Trimming shortened V by 2 bases and J by 6 bases, and 13 bases separated the two germline ends. The V gene's germline CDR1 is WNHNN and CDR2 SYGVQD (reference sequence). Here the CDR3 reads CASSEAREAAEAFF. The CDR3 region has the DNA TGCGCCAGCAGTGAGGCCAGGGAGGCGGCTGAAGCTTTCTTT.

The genes are TRBV5-6 and TRBJ2-7; 7 bases align to TRBD1. CDR3 length: 14 residues. Looked up from germline, CDR1 is SGHDT and CDR2 is YYEEEE. The ends lost 2 bases at V and 3 bases at J; junction bases unmatched: 5. This CDR3 is CASSFWDRSYEQYF. The CDR3 nucleotides read TGTGCCAGCAGCTTTTGGGACAGAAGCTACGAGCAGTACTTC. The whole variable domain, filled in from reference TRBV5-6 and TRBJ2-7, reads DAGVTQSPTHLIKTRGQQVTLRCSPKSGHDTVSWYQQALGQGPQFIFQYYEEEERQRGNFPDRFSGHQFPNYSSELNVNALLLGDSALYLCASSFWDRSYEQYFGPGTRLTVT.

The chain carries TRBV4-1 and TRBJ1-3; perhaps TRBD1 as D (6 bases). Trimming took off 1 base at V and 4 bases at J, with 14 bases between the two ends. Per the germline V gene, CDR1 is MGHRA and CDR2 is YSYEKL. The CDR3 is made up of 16 amino acids. The CDR3 coding sequence is TGCGCCAGCAGCCAAGGGTTTACAGGGATCGGAAACACCATATATTTT. Translation: CASSQGFTGIGNTIYF.